The sequence of this T cell receptor (beta chain) was determined in a study of Ad26.COV2.S vaccination and SARS-CoV-2 variants. Looking at the study overall: In the study, Ad26.COV2.S was injected intramuscularly once, or twice 56 days apart.

With regard to this clone: Its antigen remains unidentified.

Treatment specified: some 20 received Ad26.COV2.S at low or high dose, single or two shots; five or six received placebo; per-sample allocation not given. Samples were taken on day 63 after the first vaccine or placebo injection. A Boston donor was an adult aged 18-55 years. This vaccine is an Ad26 vector that expresses the Wuhan-strain SARS-CoV-2 spike. This CDR3 contains 15 residues. V was shortened by 3 bases and J by 6 bases, with 12 bases between the two germline ends. Germline V CDR1 and CDR2: MNHEY, SMNVEV (reference sequence). Study results and caveats: Spike-specific TCR breadth in vaccine recipients exceeded that seen in placebo recipients.

Libraries were prepared by immunoSEQ multiplex PCR; TCRdb keeps only in-frame clonotypes and omits some of them. The repertoire holds 300,000 to 400,000 clones, with around 85% as singletons. The rearrangement links TRBV27 to TRBJ1-6, with TRBD1 as a possible D gene (5 bases). This sequence originates from a person between 18 and 65 years old who received the Ad26.COV2.S COVID-19 vaccine or a placebo. Sequencing was performed on peripheral blood, taken in a trial of Ad26.COV2.S vaccine versus placebo. The CDR3 DNA reads TGTGCCAGCAGTTTTAATGGGGACCTTAATTCACCCCTCCACTTT. Encoded protein: CASSFNGDLNSPLHF.